This T cell receptor (beta chain) appears in the sequencing data of a study of T cells in Graves' hyperthyroidism and ophthalmopathy. Amplification targeted TCR beta CDR3 regions from RNA transcripts. Primed by the HTBI set, a first-round RT-PCR was run on the TCR CDR3. MiXCR, applied by TCRdb to the multiplex PCR reads, yields one record per CDR3 protein. The repertoire has 650,000 to 750,000 distinct CDR3 sequences, less than 15% of them found once; the top ten carry roughly a tenth. This clonotype occurred a few times. Looked up from germline, CDR1 is MNHEY and CDR2 is SVGAGI. Trimming pared 2 bases from V and 6 bases from J, leaving 19 bases between. The CDR3 covers 16 residues.

V and J are TRBV6-5 and TRBJ1-2; no definite D call. The source is a young woman with Graves' hyperthyroidism. The sample was blood. The CDR3 DNA sequence: TGTGCCAGCAGTTACGAAATATCTTGGGCAGGCGATGGCTACACCTTC. This encodes CASSYEISWAGDGYTF.